This T cell receptor (beta chain) originates from a study of blood T cell repertoires in COVID-19. Study background: Both acute and convalescent COVID-19 samples were obtained from the United States, Italy and Spain. Sources were T cells, B-cell-depleted T cells, or PBMCs; the material itself was cDNA or gDNA.

Only in-frame clones appear in the TCRdb table, and some are missing; sequencing was by immunoSEQ multiplex PCR. The sample records 85,000 to 130,000 clones, more than 80% being singletons. The junction had 8 bases not matched to a gene; V was cut back by 3 bases and J by 7 bases. In germline, CDR1 is SGHRS, CDR2 YFSETQ. This CDR3 has 15 residues. The chain joins TRBV5-1 to TRBJ1-4, with 8 bases aligning to TRBD1. The sequence was collected from a woman aged 55-70 years with acute or convalescent COVID-19. The specimen sequenced was peripheral blood. In DNA, the CDR3 is TGCGCCAGCAGCTGGACCGACAGGGGAGGTGAAAAACTGTTTTTT. This gives the protein CASSWTDRGGEKLFF.